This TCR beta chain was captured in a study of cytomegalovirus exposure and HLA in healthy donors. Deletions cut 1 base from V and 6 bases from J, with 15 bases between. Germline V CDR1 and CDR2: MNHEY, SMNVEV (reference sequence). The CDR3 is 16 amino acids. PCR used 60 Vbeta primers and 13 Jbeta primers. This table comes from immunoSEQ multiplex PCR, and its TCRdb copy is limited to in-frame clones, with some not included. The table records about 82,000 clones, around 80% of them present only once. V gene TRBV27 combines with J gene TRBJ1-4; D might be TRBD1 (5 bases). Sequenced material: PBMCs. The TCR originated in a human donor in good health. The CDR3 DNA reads TGTGCCAGCAGTTTATTTCCCACGACAGCCGATGAAAAACTGTTTTTT. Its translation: CASSLFPTTADEKLFF. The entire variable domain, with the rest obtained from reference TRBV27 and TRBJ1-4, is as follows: EAQVTQNPRYLITVTGKKLTVTCSQNMNHEYMSWYRQDPGLGLRQIYYSMNVEVTDKGDVPEGYKVSRKEKRNFPLILESPSPNQTSLYFCASSLFPTTADEKLFFGSGTQLSVL.